These 4 T cell receptor beta chains were sequenced from one sample in a study of identical twins. TCRdb processed the 5' RACE reads anew with MiXCR; each CDR3 protein has one entry. The data show about 490,000 distinct CDR3 sequences, 12% to 15% seen once. These data were also filed under a second study, of yellow fever vaccine responses in identical twins.

The sample comprised CD4+ T cells sorted from blood. Receptors were obtained from a woman between 18 and 29 years old in good health.

In its sample, this clonotype was seen a few times. The chain is built from TRBV7-9 and TRBJ1-4, with 10 positions matching TRBD1. J was trimmed by 7 bases and V by 5 bases; bases with no gene match: 4. The length of the CDR3 is 14 residues. Germline loops: CDR1 SEHNR, CDR2 FQNEAQ (reference sequence). The CDR3 DNA follows: TGTGCCAGCAGCCAGGACAGGGGGAGTGAAAAACTGTTTTTT. Translated, it gives CASSQDRGSEKLFF.

This clonotype was counted a few times. This rearrangement joins TRBV20-1 to TRBJ2-5, with TRBD2 matching over 10 bases. CDR3 size: 14 residues. The trim removed 6 bases at V and 5 bases at J, leaving 9 bases unmatched. The germline gives CDR1 DFQATT, CDR2 SNEGSKA (reference sequence). The CDR3 DNA is TGCAGTGCGAGCGGGGGGGCGTTAAGGGAGACCCAGTACTTC. Protein sequence: CSASGGALRETQYF.

V and J are TRBV20-1 and TRBJ2-3; 9 bases map to TRBD2. With V trimmed by 5 bases and J by 3 bases, 6 bases remained unmatched. This CDR3 has 14 amino acids. Looked up from germline, CDR1 is DFQATT and CDR2 is SNEGSKA (reference sequence). In DNA form, the CDR3 reads TGCAGTGCTTGGAATAGCGGGGGAACAGATACGCAGTATTTT. As protein: CSAWNSGGTDTQYF.

The chain uses TRBV5-1 and TRBJ2-3; 10 bases fit TRBD1. The CDR3 loop spans 16 amino acids. From germline, CDR1 is SGHRS and CDR2 YFSETQ. V lost 4 bases and J lost 2; bases outside the gene matches: 7. DNA for the CDR3: TGCGCCAGCAGCAACGCGGGACAGGGGACCACAGATACGCAGTATTTT. The encoded protein is CASSNAGQGTTDTQYF.